This is a list of T cell receptor beta chains from one sample in a study of human T cells and chemical hapten exposure. Using its own MiXCR run on the RACE reads, TCRdb lists one record per CDR3 protein. The sample shows roughly 250,000 distinct CDR3 sequences, approximately 8.6% of them seen only once. The sequences come from whole blood, collected in connection with sensitization to the hapten diphenylcyclopropenone (DPC). These receptors were taken from a middle-aged woman with alopecia areata. Some clones in this sample may be carry-over from other donors' samples. The CDR3 runs from the conserved cysteine through the conserved F or W. A D gene is named only where the DNA matches it firmly. Not all rows give a size; the values are once, few, many and, for expanded clones, a class.

TRBJ2-1	few	TRBD1	TRBV2	CASSPQNMGQGFF	TGTGCCAGCAGTCCTCAAAATATGGGACAGGGGTTCTTC
TRBJ1-5	.	.	TRBV3-1	CASSQFEGNQPQHF	TGTGCCAGCAGCCAATTCGAAGGCAATCAGCCCCAGCATTTT
TRBJ2-1	many	.	TRBV5-4	CASSQGRHLINEQFF	TGTGCCAGCAGCCAGGGGCGGCATTTGATAAATGAGCAGTTCTTC
TRBJ2-7	few	TRBD2	TRBV29-1	CSGRETGAVEQYF	TGCAGTGGGCGGGAGACTGGAGCCGTCGAGCAGTACTTC
TRBJ2-7	.	TRBD1	TRBV12-3/TRBV12-4	CASSGTGGYEQYF	TGTGCCAGCAGTGGGACAGGGGGGTACGAGCAGTACTTC
TRBJ2-7	.	.	TRBV28	CASTSLFGGPVEQYF	TGTGCCAGCACCTCGTTGTTTGGCGGTCCCGTAGAGCAGTACTTC
TRBJ2-5	few	.	TRBV6-6	CASSYPPQETQYF	TGTGCCAGCAGTTACCCCCCGCAAGAGACCCAGTACTTC
TRBJ1-1	.	.	TRBV2	CASSEGGTEAFF	TGTGCCAGCAGTGAGGGGGGAACTGAAGCTTTCTTT
TRBJ1-1	.	.	TRBV12-3/TRBV12-4	CASSQDRRSTEAFF	TGTGCCAGCAGTCAAGACAGGCGAAGCACTGAAGCTTTCTTT
TRBJ2-1	.	TRBD1	TRBV7-9	CASSSEDRGYNEQFF	TGTGCCAGCAGCTCGGAAGACAGGGGGTACAATGAGCAGTTCTTC
TRBJ2-5	few	.	TRBV9	CASSVAAGTRETQYF	TGTGCCAGCAGCGTAGCTGCCGGGACGAGAGAGACCCAGTACTTC
TRBJ2-7	few	TRBD2	TRBV12-3/TRBV12-4	CASSLSGRASYEQYF	TGTGCCAGCAGTCTTAGCGGGAGGGCCAGCTACGAGCAGTACTTC
TRBJ2-1	many	.	TRBV24-1	CATSDYNEQFF	TGTGCCACCAGTGATTACAATGAGCAGTTCTTC
TRBJ2-5	many	TRBD1	TRBV20-1	CSALDREETQYF	TGCAGTGCTCTTGACAGGGAAGAGACCCAGTACTTC
TRBJ1-1	few	TRBD1	TRBV6-6	CASSYRGQGTEAFF	TGTGCCAGCAGTTACCGGGGACAGGGAACTGAAGCTTTCTTT
TRBJ2-1	few	TRBD2	TRBV12-3/TRBV12-4	CASGGTSGRRNEQFF	TGTGCCAGCGGGGGGACTAGCGGGAGGAGGAATGAGCAGTTCTTC
TRBJ2-3	.	.	TRBV5-1	CASSSVGSGDTQYF	TGCGCCAGCAGCTCGGTAGGGTCCGGAGATACGCAGTATTTT
TRBJ2-2	many	.	TRBV6-4	CASSDNRWGDTGELFF	TGTGCCAGCAGTGACAACCGGTGGGGGGACACCGGGGAGCTGTTTTTT
TRBJ2-7	.	.	TRBV6-2/TRBV6-3	CASSYFQGFTTYEQYF	TGTGCCAGCAGTTACTTCCAGGGTTTTACAACCTACGAGCAGTACTTC
TRBJ1-5	.	TRBD1	TRBV2	CASSYRGIGNQPQHF	TGTGCCAGCAGTTACAGGGGAATCGGCAATCAGCCCCAGCATTTT
TRBJ2-3	.	TRBD2	TRBV7-2	CASSLFIGSGRTDTQYF	TGTGCCAGCAGCTTATTCATAGGGAGCGGGAGAACAGATACGCAGTATTTT
TRBJ2-7	few	.	TRBV7-9	CASSFKPDEQYF	TGTGCCAGCAGCTTCAAACCTGACGAGCAGTACTTC
TRBJ1-6	.	.	TRBV20-1	CSARPTGADISPLHF	TGCAGTGCTAGACCTACGGGGGCCGATATTTCACCCCTCCACTTT
TRBJ2-1	many	.	TRBV20-1	CSAQRGGHEQFF	TGCAGTGCCCAAAGGGGGGGTCATGAGCAGTTCTTC
TRBJ2-5	few	.	TRBV7-2	CASSFRVSYETQYF	TGTGCCAGCAGCTTCCGGGTCTCTTATGAGACCCAGTACTTC
TRBJ1-4	many	.	TRBV12-3/TRBV12-4	CASSLGAGEKLFF	TGTGCCAGCAGTTTAGGGGCCGGTGAAAAACTGTTTTTT
TRBJ2-2	.	TRBD1	TRBV28	CASSFPGGGELCF	TGTGCCAGCAGTTTCCCAGGGGGCGGGGAGCTGTGTTTT
TRBJ2-7	.	TRBD1	TRBV6-5	CVTQGTGIPYEQYF	TGTGTCACTCAGGGGACAGGGATCCCCTACGAGCAGTACTTC
TRBJ2-5	.	.	TRBV4-3	CASSQDSNGWDETQYF	TGCGCCAGCAGCCAAGACTCCAACGGCTGGGATGAGACCCAGTACTTC
TRBJ1-4	many	TRBD1	TRBV5-1	CASSFLGQGNEKLFF	TGCGCCAGCAGCTTCCTGGGACAGGGGAATGAAAAACTGTTTTTT